This entry concerns a single TCR beta chain. CDR3 length: 12 residues. The V and J ends lost 5 bases and 5 bases respectively, with 9 bases between them. Germline assignment: CDR1 PRHDT and CDR2 FYEKMQ (reference sequence). The sample comes from a study of blood T cell repertoires in COVID-19. Individuals aged about 18 to 89 years were recruited from roughly 23 US areas. Original processing notes: By means of reference gene primer amplification, nucleated cell counts were estimated. The assay was immunoSEQ multiplex PCR, and TCRdb's table has in-frame clones only and misses some. The V and J calls and the clone size are those of that table, but D and trimming were determined from the DNA. Among about 170,000 clones listed, 79% were seen once.

Sequencing was performed on PBMCs or T cells enriched from blood (not recorded which). This sequence was found in a woman aged 70 to 79 in a cohort exposed to, infected with or recovered from COVID-19 (not recorded which). The genes are TRBV13 and TRBJ1-1, with a weak D call TRBD1 (5 bases). CDR3 loop: CASSPRTTEAFF. CDR3 DNA sequence: TGTGCCAGCAGCCCCAGGACAACTGAAGCTTTCTTT.